These T cell receptor beta chains were read from a single sample in a study of shared clonotypes between healthy human individuals. The table came from immunoSEQ multiplex PCR; TCRdb's copy has only in-frame clones and leaves some out. The repertoire holds more than 1 million clones, with about 80% as singletons. Sequencing input: memory CD4+ T cells from PBMCs. The receptor source for this set is a young man in good health. Some clones in this sample may be carry-over from other donors' samples. The CDR3 runs from the conserved cysteine through the conserved F or W. A D gene is named only where the DNA matches it firmly. Clone size is shown for a subset of rows, as once, few, many or a class of expanded clone.

j_gene | v_gene | len | abundance | d_gene | CDR3nt | CDR3aa
TRBJ2-5 | TRBV2 | 15 | - | TRBD2 | TGTGCCAGCAGTGAAATGTATGGGGGAGGGGAGACCCAGTACTTC | CASSEMYGGGETQYF
TRBJ2-3 | TRBV27 | 16 | - | - | TGTGCCAGCAGTTTGTGGAGCCCGCTAAGCACAGATACGCAGTATTTT | CASSLWSPLSTDTQYF
TRBJ2-7 | TRBV6-1 | 15 | - | - | TGTGCCAGCAGTGAAGACCCTGCACCAGTTTACGAGCAGTACTTC | CASSEDPAPVYEQYF
TRBJ2-3 | TRBV5-1 | 14 | few | - | TGCGCCAGCAGCTTGGCGGATGGCACAGATACGCAGTATTTT | CASSLADGTDTQYF
TRBJ2-1 | TRBV19 | 16 | once | - | TGTGCCAGTAGTCGCCAGCCCGGGGTGGGGACCAATGAGCAGTTCTTC | CASSRQPGVGTNEQFF
TRBJ1-5 | TRBV10-2 | 14 | - | - | TGCGCCAGCAGTGAGTTTGGGGTTAATCAGCCCCAGCATTTT | CASSEFGVNQPQHF
TRBJ2-7 | TRBV10-1 | 15 | - | - | TGCGCCAGCAGTGGAGCAGGGTCACGGGCGGACGAGCAGTACTTC | CASSGAGSRADEQYF
TRBJ2-1 | TRBV9 | 16 | - | TRBD2 | TGTGCCAGCAGCGCCGTAGCGGGAGGCTCCTACAATGAGCAGTTCTTC | CASSAVAGGSYNEQFF
TRBJ1-2 | TRBV28 | 12 | - | - | TGTGCCAGCAGTCCTGACAACTATGGCTACACCTTC | CASSPDNYGYTF
TRBJ1-6 | TRBV6-5 | 15 | - | - | TGTGCCAGCAAATTAATGGCAGGGGCGGATTCACCCCTCCACTTT | CASKLMAGADSPLHF
TRBJ2-2 | TRBV2 | 16 | - | - | TGTGCCAGCACCCCAGCAAGACTAGTTAACACCGGGGAGCTGTTTTTT | CASTPARLVNTGELFF
TRBJ2-2 | TRBV28 | 15 | - | - | TGTGCCAGCAGTCTTCGGGGCTCGGGCGCCGGGGAGCTGTTTTTT | CASSLRGSGAGELFF
TRBJ2-1 | TRBV18 | 19 | - | TRBD2 | TGTGCCAGCTCACCAAAGGGACTAGCGGGAGGGCCGTTTTTGAATGAGCAGTTCTTC | CASSPKGLAGGPFLNEQFF
TRBJ2-7 | TRBV4-2 | 15 | - | TRBD2 | TGTGCCAGCAGCCAGACTAGCGGGACTAGATACGAGCAGTACTTC | CASSQTSGTRYEQYF
TRBJ1-5 | TRBV28 | 16 | - | - | TGTGCCAGCAGCTTGGGAGGGGCAGACAGATATCAGCCCCAGCATTTT | CASSLGGADRYQPQHF
TRBJ2-2 | TRBV9 | 18 | - | TRBD2 | TGTGCCAGCAGCCCCACTAGCGGGAGGGCCTCAGGGAGCGGGGAGCTGTTTTTT | CASSPTSGRASGSGELFF
TRBJ1-2 | TRBV21-1 | 12 | - | - | TGTGCCAGCAGCCGGACAGGGTCTGGCTACACCTTC | CASSRTGSGYTF
TRBJ2-7 | TRBV5-1 | 14 | - | TRBD2 | TGCGCCAGCAGCTCGGGACTAGCGGGAGACGAGCAGTACTTC | CASSSGLAGDEQYF
TRBJ2-5 | TRBV10-2 | 12 | many | - | TGCGCCAGCGGGGGACTCCCGGAGACCCAGTACTTC | CASGGLPETQYF
TRBJ1-3 | TRBV2 | 11 | - | - | TGTGCCAGCCGATCTGGAAACACCATATATTTT | CASRSGNTIYF
TRBJ1-2 | TRBV29-1 | 13 | - | - | TGCAGCGTTGAAGTGTCTGGGGAAAACGGCTACACCTTC | CSVEVSGENGYTF
TRBJ2-2 | TRBV5-4 | 18 | - | TRBD2 | TGTGCCAGCAGCTTGCTACCCCTAGCGGGAGGAATTACCGGGGAGCTGTTTTTT | CASSLLPLAGGITGELFF
TRBJ1-1 | TRBV18 | 17 | - | TRBD1 | TGTGCCAGCTCCCTGGACAGGGTCACCCTCATGAACACTGAAGCTTTCTTT | CASSLDRVTLMNTEAFF
TRBJ2-3 | TRBV5-4 | 15 | once | - | TGTGCCAGCAGCTTTGACTCAGGGAGGACAGATACGCAGTATTTT | CASSFDSGRTDTQYF
TRBJ2-3 | TRBV9 | 15 | once | - | TGTGCCAGCAGCTACGGTGGGGTGGCGACAGATACGCAGTATTTT | CASSYGGVATDTQYF
TRBJ1-2 | TRBV30 | 12 | - | TRBD1 | TGTGCCCTGGAAACAGGGGACTATGGCTACACCTTC | CALETGDYGYTF
TRBJ2-7 | TRBV7-9 | 15 | - | TRBD1 | TGTGCCAGCAGCCCCACGACAGGGGTAGGCTACGAGCAGTACTTC | CASSPTTGVGYEQYF
TRBJ1-5 | TRBV18 | 14 | once | - | TGTGCCAGCTCCCTTGCGGGGGGTGAACAGCCCCAGCATTTT | CASSLAGGEQPQHF
TRBJ2-2 | TRBV5-4 | 15 | - | - | TGTGCCAGCAGCTTGACCAGGTACACCGGCGGGGAGCTGTTTTTT | CASSLTRYTGGELFF
TRBJ1-2 | TRBV28 | 16 | many | - | TGTGCCAGCAGTTTATCGTACCCCGTCGGGGGCTATGGCTACACCTTC | CASSLSYPVGGYGYTF
TRBJ1-5 | TRBV28 | 14 | - | - | TGTGCCAGCACCGGAGGACAGCGCAATCAGCCCCAGCATTTT | CASTGGQRNQPQHF
TRBJ1-1 | TRBV6-1 | 13 | - | - | TGTGCCAGCAGACAAGGCGGAAACACTGAAGCTTTCTTT | CASRQGGNTEAFF
TRBJ2-7 | TRBV28 | 14 | - | TRBD2 | TGTGCCAGCAGTGAACCCGGGGGGGTTTACGAGCAGTACTTC | CASSEPGGVYEQYF
TRBJ2-1 | TRBV19 | 15 | - | - | TGTGCCAGTAGATCGGATCTAGGAACTTACAATGAGCAGTTCTTC | CASRSDLGTYNEQFF
TRBJ2-3 | TRBV5-1 | 13 | many | - | TGCGCCAGCAGCTCCCAGACTGATTATACGCAGTATTTT | CASSSQTDYTQYF
TRBJ1-2 | TRBV10-3 | 13 | - | - | TGTGCCATTCAGGCTTCTCCGAACTATGGCTACACCTTC | CAIQASPNYGYTF
TRBJ2-7 | TRBV20-1 | 8 | - | TRBD1 | TGCAGTGCTGCGACAGGGGTATTC | CSAATGVF
TRBJ2-7 | TRBV6-5 | 14 | - | TRBD1 | TGTGCCAGCACCCTGGGACAGGGGGTTTTCGAGCAGTACTTC | CASTLGQGVFEQYF
TRBJ2-7 | TRBV28 | 14 | - | - | TGTGCCAGCAAAGTAGGGGTGGCCAGAATCGAGCAGTACTTC | CASKVGVARIEQYF
TRBJ2-2 | TRBV6-1 | 18 | - | TRBD2 | TGTGCCAGCAGTGGGCCCCTCGCTAGCGGGAGGGACACCGGGGAGCTGTTTTTT | CASSGPLASGRDTGELFF
TRBJ2-7 | TRBV6-6 | 15 | few | - | TGTGCCAGCAGTTTTCTCGGGCCCTCCCAGAACGAGCAGTACTTC | CASSFLGPSQNEQYF
TRBJ1-1 | TRBV7-2 | 12 | few | - | TGTGCCAGCAGCTTGCAGGGAGGTGAAGCTTTCTTT | CASSLQGGEAFF
TRBJ2-3 | TRBV7-2 | 14 | - | - | TGTGCCAGCAGCTTAGGGACTAGCACAGATACGCAGTATTTT | CASSLGTSTDTQYF
TRBJ2-1 | TRBV28 | 15 | - | TRBD2 | TGTGCCAGCAGTTCCTGGACTAGCGGGAGCACTGAGCAGTTCTTC | CASSSWTSGSTEQFF
TRBJ2-1 | TRBV7-2 | 14 | - | - | TGTGCCAGCAGCTTAATGCTAACCAACAATGAGCAGTTCTTC | CASSLMLTNNEQFF
TRBJ2-4 | TRBV5-1 | 17 | - | - | TGCGCCAGCAGCTTGGGAGGGACCTCCGGAGCCAAAAACATTCAGTACTTC | CASSLGGTSGAKNIQYF
TRBJ2-5 | TRBV9 | 14 | - | - | TGTGCCAGCAGCGTAGGCCAGGGCGGGGAGACCCAGTACTTC | CASSVGQGGETQYF
TRBJ2-1 | TRBV5-1 | 13 | - | - | TGCGCCAGCAGCTTGGGCTTACTCAATGAGCAGTTCTTC | CASSLGLLNEQFF
TRBJ1-1 | TRBV7-9 | 14 | many | - | TGTGCCAGCAGCTGGGGGACGGGCGGCACTGAAGCTTTCTTT | CASSWGTGGTEAFF
TRBJ2-3 | TRBV5-6 | 17 | - | TRBD2 | TGTGCCAGCAGCCAAAGGACTAGCGGGAGCGTAACAGATACGCAGTATTTT | CASSQRTSGSVTDTQYF
TRBJ2-6 | TRBV6-1 | 15 | - | - | TGTGCCACCCGGATGGGGAAGGCTGGGGCCAACGTCCTGACTTTC | CATRMGKAGANVLTF
TRBJ1-5 | TRBV7-6 | 12 | - | TRBD1 | TGTGCCAGCAGCGGACAGGGGCAGCCCCAGCATTTT | CASSGQGQPQHF
TRBJ2-1 | TRBV21-1 | 16 | - | - | TGTGCCAGCAGCAAAAGTGGAAGACTAGCGGGAAACGAGCAGTTCTTC | CASSKSGRLAGNEQFF
TRBJ2-7 | TRBV5-1 | 15 | - | TRBD1 | TGCGCCAGCAGCTTTGGGGCAGGGGGCCCCTACGAGCAGTACTTC | CASSFGAGGPYEQYF